This T cell receptor (beta chain) comes out of a study of blood T cell repertoires in COVID-19. Looking at the study overall: Some COVID-19 samples were acute and others convalescent; all came from the United States, Italy and Spain. PBMCs, B-cell-depleted T cells, or T cells provided the cDNA or gDNA that made up the material.

The CDR3 sequence is 16 residues long. The V gene lost 3 bases and the J gene lost 8 bases, with 18 bases spanning the gap. Looked up from germline, CDR1 is KGHDR and CDR2 is SFDVKD. Only in-frame clones appear in the TCRdb table, and some are missing; sequencing was by immunoSEQ multiplex PCR. The data contain around 100,000 clones, roughly 87% of them singletons. The specimen was peripheral blood. This chain connects TRBV24-1 to TRBJ1-4, with a possible D match to TRBD1 (6 bases). This TCR derives from a human donor in a cohort sampled during active COVID-19. The CDR3, as DNA: TGTGCCACCAGTGATCCCGTTGGGGGCGAGGGAGAAAAACTGTTTTTT. As protein: CATSDPVGGEGEKLFF.